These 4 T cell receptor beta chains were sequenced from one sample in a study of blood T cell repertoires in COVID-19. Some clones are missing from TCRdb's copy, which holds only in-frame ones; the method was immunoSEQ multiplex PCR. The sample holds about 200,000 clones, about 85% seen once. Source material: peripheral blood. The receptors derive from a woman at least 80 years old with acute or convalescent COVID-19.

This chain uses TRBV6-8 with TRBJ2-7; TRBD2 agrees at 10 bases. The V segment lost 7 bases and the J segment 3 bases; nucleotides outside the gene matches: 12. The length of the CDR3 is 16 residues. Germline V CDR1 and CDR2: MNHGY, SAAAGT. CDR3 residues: CASNVTSGIPRYEQYF. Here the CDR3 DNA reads TGTGCCAGCAATGTAACTAGCGGGATTCCACGCTACGAGCAGTACTTC.

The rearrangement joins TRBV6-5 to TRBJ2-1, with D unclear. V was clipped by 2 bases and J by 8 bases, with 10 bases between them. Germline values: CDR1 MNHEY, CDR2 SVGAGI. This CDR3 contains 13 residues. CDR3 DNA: TGTGCCAGCAGTTACCTGGTTTCGGATGAGCAGTTCTTC. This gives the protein CASSYLVSDEQFF.

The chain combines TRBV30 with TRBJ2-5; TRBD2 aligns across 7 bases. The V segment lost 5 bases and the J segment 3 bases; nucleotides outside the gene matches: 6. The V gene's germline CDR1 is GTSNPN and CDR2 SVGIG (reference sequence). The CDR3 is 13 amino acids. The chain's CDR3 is CAWGRGTKETQYF. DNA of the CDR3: TGTGCCTGGGGTAGAGGGACTAAAGAGACCCAGTACTTC.

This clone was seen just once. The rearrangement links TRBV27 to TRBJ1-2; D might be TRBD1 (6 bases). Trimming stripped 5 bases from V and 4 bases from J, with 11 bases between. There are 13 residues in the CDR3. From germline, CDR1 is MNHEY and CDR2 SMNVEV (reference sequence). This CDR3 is CASSPTGIYGYTF. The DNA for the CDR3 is TGTGCCAGCAGTCCTACAGGGATCTATGGCTACACCTTC.